These T cell receptor beta chains were read from a single sample in a study of blood T cell repertoires in COVID-19. Sequencing was performed with immunoSEQ multiplex PCR; in TCRdb, only in-frame clones are kept and a portion is missing. The sample comprises about 480,000 clones, roughly 89% of which are singletons, and 0.7% to 1% rests with the top ten. Sequenced sample: peripheral blood. The receptors stem from a man aged 18 to 30 with COVID-19, enrolled during active disease. Both conserved end residues are part of each CDR3. Each record gives: clone size, CDR3 length, D gene, J gene, V gene, CDR3 DNA, CDR3 protein. A D gene is named only where the DNA matches it firmly. Expanded clones are given a class, and other clones once, few, many or no size at all.

once	15	NA	TRBJ1-5	TRBV2	TGTGCCAGCAGTGAAGCAGCAGTGCGGGGGGAGCCCCAGCATTTT	CASSEAAVRGEPQHF
few	12	NA	TRBJ1-2	TRBV13	TGTGCCAGCAGCAGCAGAGGCTATGGCTACACCTTC	CASSSRGYGYTF
NA	15	TRBD2	TRBJ2-3	TRBV6-5	TGTGCCAGCACCCCAGGTCTAGCGGGCACAGATACGCAGTATTTT	CASTPGLAGTDTQYF
NA	12	NA	TRBJ1-2	TRBV2	TGTGCCAGCAAATCAGGGGACTATGGCTACACCTTC	CASKSGDYGYTF
NA	14	TRBD1	TRBJ2-7	TRBV15	TGTGCCACCAGCAGAGTTCAGGGGGCGCGCGAGCAGTACTTC	CATSRVQGAREQYF
NA	14	NA	TRBJ1-2	TRBV6-5	TGTGCCAGCAGTCCCCTAGCACGGAACTATGGCTACACCTTC	CASSPLARNYGYTF
NA	17	TRBD2	TRBJ2-5	TRBV15	TGTGCCACCAGCAGAGGAAGCGGGAGGAGTATTTTGGAGACCCAGTACTTC	CATSRGSGRSILETQYF
NA	14	TRBD1	TRBJ2-5	TRBV7-6	TGTGCCAGCAGCTTGGCAGGGGGTGTAGAGACCCAGTACTTC	CASSLAGGVETQYF
NA	13	NA	TRBJ1-3	TRBV5-8	TGTGCCAGCACCTCTTACTCTGGAAACACCATATATTTT	CASTSYSGNTIYF
few	15	NA	TRBJ2-7	TRBV9	TGTGCCAGCAGCGTAGGGCCACCCCCATTATACGAGCAGTACTTC	CASSVGPPPLYEQYF
NA	15	NA	TRBJ2-7	TRBV7-4	TGTGCCAGCAACGCGAGGGGGCGGGAGGACTACGAGCAGTACTTC	CASNARGREDYEQYF
NA	16	TRBD1	TRBJ2-6	TRBV24-1	TGTGCCACCAGCGGGACAGGGGGTGCTGGGGCCAACGTCCTGACTTTC	CATSGTGGAGANVLTF
NA	14	NA	TRBJ2-5	TRBV9	TGTGCCAGCAGCGCCCCAGACTTCGGCCGCGACCAGTACTTC	CASSAPDFGRDQYF
NA	14	TRBD1	TRBJ2-7	TRBV4-1	TGCGCCAGCAGCCCACAGGGGGTCGCCTACGAGCAGTACTTC	CASSPQGVAYEQYF
NA	15	TRBD1	TRBJ1-4	TRBV29-1	TGCAGCGTTGAAGTCCCAGGGACAGGGAGAGAAAAACTGTTTTTT	CSVEVPGTGREKLFF
NA	13	NA	TRBJ2-7	TRBV3-1/TRBV3-2	TGTGCCAGCAGCCAAACAGGGAACTCCGAGCAGTACTTC	CASSQTGNSEQYF
NA	16	TRBD1	TRBJ1-5	TRBV5-6	TGTGCCAGCAGCACTCTAACAGGGGACATTAATCAGCCCCAGCATTTT	CASSTLTGDINQPQHF
NA	15	TRBD1	TRBJ2-7	TRBV3-1/TRBV3-2	TGTGCCAGCAGCCAACGGACAGGGGGCAATTACGAGCAGTACTTC	CASSQRTGGNYEQYF
NA	11	NA	TRBJ1-1	TRBV20-1	TGCAGTGCTAGACGGGACACTGAAGCTTTCTTT	CSARRDTEAFF
NA	17	NA	TRBJ2-3	TRBV1	TGCACCAGCAGCCACCCTGGGCCGGGGGGAAGCACAGATACGCAGTATTTT	CTSSHPGPGGSTDTQYF
NA	14	NA	TRBJ2-7	TRBV11-2	TGTGCCAGCAGCTTAGGACTAGATGGTGGCGAGCAGTACTTC	CASSLGLDGGEQYF
NA	16	NA	TRBJ2-1	TRBV12-2	TGTGCAAGTCGCTTATCGGACAGGGGCCTCTACAATGAGCAGTTCTTC	CASRLSDRGLYNEQFF
NA	14	NA	TRBJ2-3	TRBV5-1	TGCGCCAGCAGCTTGGATACAGGGACAGATACGCAGTATTTT	CASSLDTGTDTQYF
NA	13	TRBD2	TRBJ2-7	TRBV4-2	TGTGCCAGCAGCCCGGGACTATCCTACGAGCAGTACTTC	CASSPGLSYEQYF
NA	15	TRBD1	TRBJ2-5	TRBV7-9	TGTGCCAGCAGCTCTACTGGACAGGGCATAGAGACCCAGTACTTC	CASSSTGQGIETQYF
NA	12	NA	TRBJ1-1	TRBV12-3/TRBV12-4	TGTGCCAGCAGTTTCCTGGATTCGGGAGCTTTCTTT	CASSFLDSGAFF
NA	14	NA	TRBJ2-1	TRBV28	TGTGCCAGCACCCAGGGTAGGATCAGGAATGAGCAGTTCTTC	CASTQGRIRNEQFF
NA	15	TRBD2	TRBJ2-2	TRBV5-4	TGTGCCAGCAGCTTGGTAGCGGGCGGTACCGGGGAGCTGTTTTTT	CASSLVAGGTGELFF
NA	14	TRBD1	TRBJ2-7	TRBV4-1	TGCGCCAGCAGCCAGGACAGGGGGTTGTTTAAGCAGTACTTC	CASSQDRGLFKQYF
NA	15	TRBD1	TRBJ2-4	TRBV6-5	TGTGCCAGCAGTTTTAACAGGGGCAAGAAAAACATTCAGTACTTC	CASSFNRGKKNIQYF
NA	17	NA	TRBJ1-1	TRBV5-1	TGCGCCAGCAGCTCCGGACTGAGGGTGGAAATAGGCACTGAAGCTTTCTTT	CASSSGLRVEIGTEAFF
NA	12	TRBD1	TRBJ2-7	TRBV2	TGTGCCAGCAGTAATACAGGGGCGGAGCAGTACTTC	CASSNTGAEQYF
few	15	NA	TRBJ2-3	TRBV13	TGTGCCAGCAGGGGGCTTTGGGTTGGCACAGATACGCAGTATTTT	CASRGLWVGTDTQYF
few	11	TRBD1	TRBJ1-1	TRBV6-5	TGTGCCAGCAGCCTACAGGGGAAGGCTTTCTTT	CASSLQGKAFF
NA	18	TRBD2	TRBJ2-3	TRBV19	TGTGCCAGTAGTAGAGTGAGCGGGAGTATGTTTTATGTAGATACGCAGTATTTT	CASSRVSGSMFYVDTQYF
NA	14	NA	TRBJ1-6	TRBV3-1/TRBV3-2	TGTGCCAGCAGCCAAGGACAGGAATTTTCACCCCTCCACTTT	CASSQGQEFSPLHF
NA	15	TRBD1	TRBJ2-1	TRBV5-6	TGTGCCAGCAGCGACCCGACAGGGGTGGGGAATGAGCAGTTCTTC	CASSDPTGVGNEQFF
NA	15	NA	TRBJ1-6	TRBV21-1	TGTGCCAGCAGCAAAGGGGGCCCGTATAATTCACCCCTCCACTTT	CASSKGGPYNSPLHF
NA	14	TRBD2	TRBJ2-3	TRBV6-5	TGTGCCAGCAGTCCTCAGCGGGAGCTTAGTACGCAGTATTTT	CASSPQRELSTQYF
NA	11	TRBD1	TRBJ1-2	TRBV29-1	TGCAGCGTTGAGACAGGGTATGGCTACACCTTC	CSVETGYGYTF
NA	14	NA	TRBJ2-3	TRBV11-3	TGTGCCAGCAGCCCCCGCGGGGGCACAGATACGCAGTATTTT	CASSPRGGTDTQYF
NA	14	TRBD2	TRBJ2-3	TRBV19	TGTGCCAGTAGTTGGGGGGGAGCTAAAGATACGCAGTATTTT	CASSWGGAKDTQYF
NA	13	NA	TRBJ1-4	TRBV12-3/TRBV12-4	TGTGCCAGCAGTTTTCGGCGGTGGGAAAAACTGTTTTTT	CASSFRRWEKLFF